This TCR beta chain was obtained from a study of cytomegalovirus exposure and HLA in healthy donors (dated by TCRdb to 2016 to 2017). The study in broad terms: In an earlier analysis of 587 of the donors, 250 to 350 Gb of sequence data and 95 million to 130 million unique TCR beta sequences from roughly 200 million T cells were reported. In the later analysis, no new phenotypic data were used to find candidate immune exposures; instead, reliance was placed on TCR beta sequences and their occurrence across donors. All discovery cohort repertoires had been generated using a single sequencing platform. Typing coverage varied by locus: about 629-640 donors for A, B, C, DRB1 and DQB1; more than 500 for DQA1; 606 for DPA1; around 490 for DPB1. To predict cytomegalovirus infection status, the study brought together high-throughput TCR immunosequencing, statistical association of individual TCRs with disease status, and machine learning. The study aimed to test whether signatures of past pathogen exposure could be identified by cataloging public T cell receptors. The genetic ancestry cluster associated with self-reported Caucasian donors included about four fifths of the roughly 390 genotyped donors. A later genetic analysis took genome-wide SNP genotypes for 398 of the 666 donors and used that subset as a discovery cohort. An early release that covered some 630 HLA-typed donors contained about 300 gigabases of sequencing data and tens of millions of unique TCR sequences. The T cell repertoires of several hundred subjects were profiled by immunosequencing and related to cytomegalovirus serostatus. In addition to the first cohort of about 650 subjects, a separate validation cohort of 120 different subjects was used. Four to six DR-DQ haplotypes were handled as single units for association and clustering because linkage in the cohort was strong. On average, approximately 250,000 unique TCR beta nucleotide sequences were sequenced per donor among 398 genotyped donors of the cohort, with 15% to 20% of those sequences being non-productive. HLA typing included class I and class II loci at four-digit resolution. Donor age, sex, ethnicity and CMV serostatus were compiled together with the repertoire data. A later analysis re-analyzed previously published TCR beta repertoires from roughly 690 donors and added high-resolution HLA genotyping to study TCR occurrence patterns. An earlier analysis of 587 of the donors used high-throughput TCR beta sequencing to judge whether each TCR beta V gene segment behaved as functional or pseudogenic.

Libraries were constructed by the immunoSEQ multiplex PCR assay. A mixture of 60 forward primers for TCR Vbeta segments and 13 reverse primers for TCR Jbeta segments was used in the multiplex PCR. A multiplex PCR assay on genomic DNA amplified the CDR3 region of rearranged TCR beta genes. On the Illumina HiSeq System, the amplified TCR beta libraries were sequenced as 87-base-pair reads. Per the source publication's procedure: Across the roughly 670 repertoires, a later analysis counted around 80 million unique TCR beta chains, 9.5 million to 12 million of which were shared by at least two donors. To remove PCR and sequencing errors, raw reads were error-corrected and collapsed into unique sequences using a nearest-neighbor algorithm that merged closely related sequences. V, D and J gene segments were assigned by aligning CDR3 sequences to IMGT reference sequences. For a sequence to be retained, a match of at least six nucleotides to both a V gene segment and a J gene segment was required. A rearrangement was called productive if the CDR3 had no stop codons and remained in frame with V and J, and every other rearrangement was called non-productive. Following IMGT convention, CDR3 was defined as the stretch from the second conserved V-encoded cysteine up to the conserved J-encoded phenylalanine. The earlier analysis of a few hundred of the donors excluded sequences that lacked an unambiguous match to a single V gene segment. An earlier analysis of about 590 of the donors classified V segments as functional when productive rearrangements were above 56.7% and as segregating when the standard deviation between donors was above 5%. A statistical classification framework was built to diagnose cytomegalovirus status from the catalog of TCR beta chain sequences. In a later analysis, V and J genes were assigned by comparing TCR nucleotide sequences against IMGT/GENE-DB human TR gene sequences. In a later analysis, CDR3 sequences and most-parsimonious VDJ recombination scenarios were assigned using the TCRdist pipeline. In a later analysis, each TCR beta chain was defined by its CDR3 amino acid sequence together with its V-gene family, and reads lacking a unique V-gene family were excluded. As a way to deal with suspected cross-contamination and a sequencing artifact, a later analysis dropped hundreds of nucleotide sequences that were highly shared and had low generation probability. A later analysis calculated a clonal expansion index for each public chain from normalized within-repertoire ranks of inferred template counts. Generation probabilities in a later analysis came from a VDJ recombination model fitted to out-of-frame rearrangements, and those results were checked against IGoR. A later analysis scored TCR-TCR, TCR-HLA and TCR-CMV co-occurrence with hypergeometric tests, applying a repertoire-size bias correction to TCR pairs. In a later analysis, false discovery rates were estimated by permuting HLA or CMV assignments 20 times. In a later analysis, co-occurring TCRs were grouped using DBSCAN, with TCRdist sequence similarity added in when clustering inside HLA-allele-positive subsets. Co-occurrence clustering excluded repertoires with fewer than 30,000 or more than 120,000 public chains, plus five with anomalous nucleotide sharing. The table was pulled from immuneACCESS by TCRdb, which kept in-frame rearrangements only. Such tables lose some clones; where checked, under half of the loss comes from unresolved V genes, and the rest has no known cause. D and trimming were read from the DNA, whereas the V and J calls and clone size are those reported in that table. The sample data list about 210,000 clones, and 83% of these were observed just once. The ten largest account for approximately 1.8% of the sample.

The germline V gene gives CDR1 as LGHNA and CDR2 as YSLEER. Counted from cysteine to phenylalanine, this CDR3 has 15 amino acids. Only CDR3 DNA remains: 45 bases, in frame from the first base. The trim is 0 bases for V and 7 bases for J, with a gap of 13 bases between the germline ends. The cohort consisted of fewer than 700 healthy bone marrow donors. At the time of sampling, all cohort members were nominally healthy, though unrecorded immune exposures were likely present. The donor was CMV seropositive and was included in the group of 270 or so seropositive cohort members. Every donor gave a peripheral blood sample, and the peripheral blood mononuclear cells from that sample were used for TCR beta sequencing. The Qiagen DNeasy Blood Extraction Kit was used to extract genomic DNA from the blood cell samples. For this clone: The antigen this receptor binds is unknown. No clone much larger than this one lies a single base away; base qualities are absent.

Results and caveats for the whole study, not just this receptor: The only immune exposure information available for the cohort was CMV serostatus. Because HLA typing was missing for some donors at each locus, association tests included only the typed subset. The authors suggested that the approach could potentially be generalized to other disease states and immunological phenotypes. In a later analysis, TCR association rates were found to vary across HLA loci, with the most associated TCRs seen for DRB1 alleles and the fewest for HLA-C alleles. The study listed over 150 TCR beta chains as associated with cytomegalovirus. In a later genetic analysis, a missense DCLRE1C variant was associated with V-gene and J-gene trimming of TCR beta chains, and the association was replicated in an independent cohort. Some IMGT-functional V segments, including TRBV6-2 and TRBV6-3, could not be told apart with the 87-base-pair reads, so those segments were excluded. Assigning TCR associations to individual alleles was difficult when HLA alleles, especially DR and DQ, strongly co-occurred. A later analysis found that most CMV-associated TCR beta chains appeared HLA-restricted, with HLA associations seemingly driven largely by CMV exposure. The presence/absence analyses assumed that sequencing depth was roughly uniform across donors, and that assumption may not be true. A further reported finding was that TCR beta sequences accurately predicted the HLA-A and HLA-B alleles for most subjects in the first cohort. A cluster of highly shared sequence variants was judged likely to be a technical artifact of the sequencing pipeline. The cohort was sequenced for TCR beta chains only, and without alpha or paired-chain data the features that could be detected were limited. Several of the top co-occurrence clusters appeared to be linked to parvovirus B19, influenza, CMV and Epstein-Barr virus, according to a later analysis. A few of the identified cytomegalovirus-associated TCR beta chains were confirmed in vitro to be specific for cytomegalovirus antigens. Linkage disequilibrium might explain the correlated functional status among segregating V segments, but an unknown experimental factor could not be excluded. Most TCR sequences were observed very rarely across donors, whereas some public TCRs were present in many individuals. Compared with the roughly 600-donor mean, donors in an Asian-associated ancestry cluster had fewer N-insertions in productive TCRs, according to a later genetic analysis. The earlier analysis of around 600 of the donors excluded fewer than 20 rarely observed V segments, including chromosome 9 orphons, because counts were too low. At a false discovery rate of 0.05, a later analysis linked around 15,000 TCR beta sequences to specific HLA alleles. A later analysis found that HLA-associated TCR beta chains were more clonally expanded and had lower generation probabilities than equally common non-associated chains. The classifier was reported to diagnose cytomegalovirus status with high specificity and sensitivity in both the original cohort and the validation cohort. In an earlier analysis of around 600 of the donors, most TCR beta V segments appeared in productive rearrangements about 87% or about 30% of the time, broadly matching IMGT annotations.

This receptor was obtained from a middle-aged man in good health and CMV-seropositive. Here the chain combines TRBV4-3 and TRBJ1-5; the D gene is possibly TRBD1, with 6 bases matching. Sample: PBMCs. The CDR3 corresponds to CASSQEVGAGQPQHF. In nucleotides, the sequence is TGCGCCAGCAGCCAAGAAGTGGGGGCTGGGCAGCCCCAGCATTTT.